Below, one T cell receptor beta chain is given with its context. These data belong to a study of T cell responses to AZD1222 COVID-19 vaccine. Assay: immunoSEQ multiplex PCR; the TCRdb copy retains only in-frame clones and omits some. Of about 140,000 clones in the sample, around 90% were seen once. This TCR was recovered from an adult who received the AZD1222 COVID-19 vaccine. Sequences were derived from peripheral blood, sampled 28 days after the second AZD1222 dose.

The CDR3 DNA reads as TGTGCCACCACCGTTCGGGGACTAATTGAAAAACTGTTTTTT. It specifies CATTVRGLIEKLFF. The rearrangement uses TRBV24-1 and TRBJ1-4, with D tentatively TRBD1 (5 bases). Trimming cost V 8 bases and J 7 bases, with 16 bases left between them. The germline gives CDR1 KGHDR, CDR2 SFDVKD. CDR3 size: 14 residues.